The rows below give T cell receptor beta chains drawn from one sample of a study of blood T cells in healthy people across ages. TCRdb passed the 5' RACE reads through MiXCR, listing each CDR3 protein once. The sample consists of approximately 850,000 distinct CDR3 sequences, 58% of them appearing once. The sample consisted of blood. The source of these receptors is a man under 40 in good health. Both conserved end residues are part of each CDR3. D genes are given only for firm matches. Not all rows give a size; the values are once, few, many and, for expanded clones, a class.

size,V,D,J,CDR3,DNA
few,TRBV20-1,NA,TRBJ2-7,CSAGTGTKRGEQYF,TGCAGTGCTGGGACCGGGACAAAGAGGGGCGAGCAGTACTTC
NA,TRBV7-6,NA,TRBJ2-3,CASSPKLRLSTDTQYF,TGTGCCAGCAGCCCAAAACTAAGACTTAGCACAGATACGCAGTATTTT
NA,TRBV20-1,TRBD1,TRBJ1-4,CSAQRDRGNEKLFF,TGCAGTGCGCAAAGGGACAGGGGTAATGAAAAACTGTTTTTT
NA,TRBV29-1,NA,TRBJ1-4,CSVAGQGGEKLFF,TGCAGCGTTGCTGGGCAGGGAGGTGAAAAACTGTTTTTT
NA,TRBV7-9,NA,TRBJ2-6,CASSSALGRLSGANVLTF,TGTGCCAGCAGCTCGGCCTTGGGTCGACTCTCTGGGGCCAACGTCCTGACTTTC
NA,TRBV19,NA,TRBJ1-5,CASPVPDSQPQHF,TGTGCCAGTCCTGTCCCCGATAGTCAGCCCCAGCATTTT
NA,TRBV6-6,NA,TRBJ1-4,CTSRNQIATNEKLFF,TGTACCAGCAGAAACCAGATTGCAACTAATGAAAAACTGTTTTTT
NA,TRBV6-6,NA,TRBJ1-1,CASWQNLNTEAFF,TGTGCCAGCTGGCAGAATCTGAACACTGAAGCTTTCTTT
NA,TRBV19,NA,TRBJ2-1,CASRTSKSYNEQFF,TGTGCCAGCAGAACTAGTAAGTCCTACAATGAGCAGTTCTTC
NA,TRBV20-1,TRBD2,TRBJ2-1,CSAMREGHHEQFF,TGCAGTGCTATGCGGGAGGGCCACCATGAGCAGTTCTTC
few,TRBV7-8,NA,TRBJ2-7,CASSNQYEQYF,TGTGCCAGCAGCAACCAGTACGAGCAGTACTTC
NA,TRBV20-1,NA,TRBJ2-3,CSAGTNLAPDTQYF,TGCAGTGCTGGTACAAACTTAGCTCCAGATACGCAGTATTTT
NA,TRBV6-1,TRBD1,TRBJ2-2,CASSDDREHYKGELFF,TGTGCCAGCAGTGACGACAGGGAGCACTACAAGGGGGAGCTGTTTTTT
NA,TRBV5-1,TRBD2,TRBJ2-3,CASKETSGTTDTQYF,TGCGCCAGTAAAGAGACTAGCGGAACCACAGATACGCAGTATTTT
few,TRBV7-9,NA,TRBJ2-4,CASSLVGRGIQYF,TGTGCCAGCAGCTTAGTAGGAAGGGGCATTCAGTACTTC
NA,TRBV12-3/TRBV12-4,TRBD1,TRBJ2-7,CASSNLGQGPYEQYF,TGTGCCAGCAGCAACCTAGGACAGGGGCCTTACGAGCAGTACTTC
NA,TRBV6-2/TRBV6-3,TRBD2,TRBJ2-3,CASSLTSGSRDTQYF,TGTGCCAGCAGTCTGACTAGCGGGAGTCGTGATACGCAGTATTTT
few,TRBV12-3/TRBV12-4,TRBD2,TRBJ2-1,CASSLQAGGNYNEQFF,TGTGCCAGCAGTTTACAAGCGGGAGGGAACTACAATGAGCAGTTCTTC
NA,TRBV7-9,TRBD1,TRBJ1-1,CASSFGTGAGPEAFF,TGTGCCAGCAGCTTTGGGACAGGGGCGGGCCCTGAAGCTTTCTTT
NA,TRBV4-3,TRBD1,TRBJ1-1,CASSQGGGADTEAFF,TGCGCCAGCAGCCAAGGAGGGGGCGCGGACACTGAAGCTTTCTTT
few,TRBV11-1,NA,TRBJ2-7,CASSPYGANYEQYF,TGTGCCAGCAGCCCCTACGGGGCCAACTACGAGCAGTACTTC
NA,TRBV3-1,NA,TRBJ2-7,CASSQDVTGHEQYF,TGTGCCAGCAGCCAAGATGTGACGGGACACGAGCAGTACTTC
NA,TRBV20-1,TRBD2,TRBJ2-3,CSAREVAGGTVGTQYF,TGCAGTGCTAGAGAAGTAGCGGGGGGCACCGTCGGAACGCAGTATTTT
NA,TRBV7-2,NA,TRBJ1-2,CASSLEQYGYTF,TGTGCCAGCAGCTTAGAACAGTATGGCTACACCTTC
NA,TRBV6-2/TRBV6-3,NA,TRBJ1-5,CAGGWGNQPQHF,TGTGCCGGGGGTTGGGGCAATCAGCCCCAGCATTTT
NA,TRBV20-1,NA,TRBJ2-5,CSAFRGEETQYF,TGCAGTGCTTTCAGGGGTGAAGAGACCCAGTACTTC
NA,TRBV20-1,TRBD1,TRBJ2-1,CSALRPGQGAGEQFF,TGCAGTGCTCTCCGACCGGGACAGGGGGCCGGTGAGCAGTTCTTC
NA,TRBV20-1,NA,TRBJ2-3,CSARGARTSTDTQYF,TGCAGTGCTAGAGGTGCTAGGACTAGCACAGATACGCAGTATTTT
few,TRBV7-9,NA,TRBJ1-2,CASSFVGYGYTF,TGTGCCAGCAGCTTCGTTGGCTATGGCTACACCTTC
NA,TRBV11-1,TRBD2,TRBJ2-3,CASMSSGGPTDTQYF,TGTGCCAGCATGAGTAGCGGGGGTCCGACAGATACGCAGTATTTT
NA,TRBV24-1,NA,TRBJ2-1,CATSDPGAVHDEQFF,TGTGCCACCAGTGACCCGGGGGCCGTTCACGATGAGCAGTTCTTC
NA,TRBV6-2/TRBV6-3,NA,TRBJ2-1,CASSYGSLYNEQFF,TGTGCCAGCAGTTACGGGTCCCTCTACAATGAGCAGTTCTTC
NA,TRBV12-3/TRBV12-4,TRBD2,TRBJ2-3,CASSSGTSGRAQADTQYF,TGTGCCAGCAGCTCCGGGACTAGCGGGAGGGCCCAAGCAGATACGCAGTATTTT
NA,TRBV12-3/TRBV12-4,NA,TRBJ2-5,CASSLRLGTLETQYF,TGTGCCAGCAGCTTACGACTCGGGACGTTAGAGACCCAGTACTTC
NA,TRBV7-9,TRBD2,TRBJ2-5,CASSLDSRLANEQYF,TGTGCCAGCAGCTTAGATTCCCGACTAGCGAATGAGCAGTACTTC
NA,TRBV19,NA,TRBJ2-5,CATSTTGRQETQYF,TGTGCCACCTCTACGACAGGTCGTCAAGAGACCCAGTACTTC
few,TRBV29-1,NA,TRBJ2-5,CSAQSWSYQETQYF,TGCAGCGCCCAGTCCTGGTCGTACCAAGAGACCCAGTACTTC
NA,TRBV5-1,NA,TRBJ1-5,CASSPSPGHLPQHF,TGCGCCAGCAGCCCCTCCCCTGGACATTTGCCCCAGCATTTT
NA,TRBV19,NA,TRBJ2-7,CASSRDNLYEQYF,TGTGCCAGTAGTAGGGACAACCTCTACGAGCAGTACTTC
few,TRBV30,TRBD1,TRBJ1-4,CAWSPTGGGEKLFF,TGTGCCTGGAGTCCGACAGGGGGTGGCGAAAAACTGTTTTTT
NA,TRBV7-9,NA,TRBJ1-5,CASSIKNQPQHF,TGTGCCAGCAGCATCAAGAATCAGCCCCAGCATTTT